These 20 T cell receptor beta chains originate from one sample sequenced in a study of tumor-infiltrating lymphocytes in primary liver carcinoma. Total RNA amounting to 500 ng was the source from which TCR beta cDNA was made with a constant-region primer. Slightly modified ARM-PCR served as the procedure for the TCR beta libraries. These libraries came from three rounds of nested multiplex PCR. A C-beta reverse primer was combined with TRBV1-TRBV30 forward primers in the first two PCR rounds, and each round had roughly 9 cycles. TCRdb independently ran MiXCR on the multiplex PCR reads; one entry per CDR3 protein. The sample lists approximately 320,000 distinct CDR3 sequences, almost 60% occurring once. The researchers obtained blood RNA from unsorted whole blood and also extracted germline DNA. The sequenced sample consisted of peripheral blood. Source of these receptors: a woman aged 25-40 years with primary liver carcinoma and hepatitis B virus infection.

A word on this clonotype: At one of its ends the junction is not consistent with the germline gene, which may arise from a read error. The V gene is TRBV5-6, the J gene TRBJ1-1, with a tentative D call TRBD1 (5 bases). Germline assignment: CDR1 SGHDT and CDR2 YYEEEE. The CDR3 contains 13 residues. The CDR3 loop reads CASSLPGNSEAFF. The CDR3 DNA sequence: TGTGCCAGCAGCTTGCCAGGGAACAGTGAAGCTTTCTTT.

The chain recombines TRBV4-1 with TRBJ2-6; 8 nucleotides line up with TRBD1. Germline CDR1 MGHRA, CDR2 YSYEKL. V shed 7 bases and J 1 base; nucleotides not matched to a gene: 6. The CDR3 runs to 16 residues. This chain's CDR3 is CASKGQVPSGANVLTF. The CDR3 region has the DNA TGCGCCAGCAAGGGACAGGTACCTTCTGGGGCCAACGTCCTGACTTTC.

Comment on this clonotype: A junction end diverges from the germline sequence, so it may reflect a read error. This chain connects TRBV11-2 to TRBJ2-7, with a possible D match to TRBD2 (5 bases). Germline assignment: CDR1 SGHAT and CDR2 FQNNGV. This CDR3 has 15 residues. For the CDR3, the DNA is TGTGCCAACAGCTTAGGGATGGGAGAGACGGGCGAGCAGTACTTC. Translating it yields CANSLGMGETGEQYF.

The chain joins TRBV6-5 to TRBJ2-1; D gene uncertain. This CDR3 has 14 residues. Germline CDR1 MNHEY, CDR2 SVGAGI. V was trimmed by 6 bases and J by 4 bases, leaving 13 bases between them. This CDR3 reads CASSLTRIYNEQFF. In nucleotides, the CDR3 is TGTGCCAGCAGCCTCACGCGGATATACAATGAGCAGTTCTTC.

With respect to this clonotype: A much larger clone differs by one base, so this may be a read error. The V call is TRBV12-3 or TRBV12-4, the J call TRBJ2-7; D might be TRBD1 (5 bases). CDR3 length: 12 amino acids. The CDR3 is CAPRLQAHEQCF. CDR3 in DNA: TGTGCCCCCAGATTACAGGCCCACGAGCAGTGCTTC.

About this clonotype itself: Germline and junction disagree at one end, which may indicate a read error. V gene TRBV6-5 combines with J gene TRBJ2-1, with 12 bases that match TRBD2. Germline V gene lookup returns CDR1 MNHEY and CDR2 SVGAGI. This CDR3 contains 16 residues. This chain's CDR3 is CTSSSGGLAGVNEQFF. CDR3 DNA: TGTACCAGCAGTTCCGGGGGACTAGCGGGCGTTAATGAGCAGTTCTTC.

CDR3 residues: CASSQVRGTDTQYF. CDR3 nucleotides: TGTGCCAGCAGCCAAGTTAGAGGTACAGATACGCAGTATTTT. The chain combines TRBV4-2 with TRBJ2-3, with D unclear. V lost 1 base, J lost 3 bases, and 8 bases lay in between. Germline CDR1 reads LGHNA; CDR2 reads YNFKEQ. The CDR3 length is 14 residues.

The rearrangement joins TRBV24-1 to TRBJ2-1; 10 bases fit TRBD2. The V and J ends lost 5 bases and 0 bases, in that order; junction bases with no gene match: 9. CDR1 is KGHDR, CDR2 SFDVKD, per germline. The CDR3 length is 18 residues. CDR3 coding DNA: TGTGCCACCAGTGGCAGGACTAGCGGTAAGAGCTCCTACAATGAGCAGTTCTTC. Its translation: CATSGRTSGKSSYNEQFF.

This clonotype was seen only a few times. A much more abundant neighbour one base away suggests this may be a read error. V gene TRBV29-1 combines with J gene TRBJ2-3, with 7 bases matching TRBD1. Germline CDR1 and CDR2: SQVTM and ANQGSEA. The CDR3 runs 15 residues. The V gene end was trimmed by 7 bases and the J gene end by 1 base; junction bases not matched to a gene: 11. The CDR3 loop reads CSATLSGGRTDTQYF. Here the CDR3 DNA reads TGCAGCGCCACCCTCTCAGGGGGACGCACAGATACGCAGTATTTT.

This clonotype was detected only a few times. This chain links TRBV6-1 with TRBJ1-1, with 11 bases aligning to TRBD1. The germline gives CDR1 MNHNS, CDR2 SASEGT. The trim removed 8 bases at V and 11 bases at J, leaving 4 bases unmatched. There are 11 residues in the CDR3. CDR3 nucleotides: TGTGCCAGCCGATGGGACAGGGGGGCTTTCTTT. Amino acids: CASRWDRGAFF.

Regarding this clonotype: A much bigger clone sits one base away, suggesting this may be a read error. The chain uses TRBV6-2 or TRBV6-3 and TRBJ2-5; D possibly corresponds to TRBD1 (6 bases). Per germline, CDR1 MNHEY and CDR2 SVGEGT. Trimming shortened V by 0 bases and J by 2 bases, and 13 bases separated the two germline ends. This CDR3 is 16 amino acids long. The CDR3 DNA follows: TGTGCCAGCAGTTACTCCTATGGACAGCCGCAAGAGACCCAGTACTTC. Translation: CASSYSYGQPQETQYF.

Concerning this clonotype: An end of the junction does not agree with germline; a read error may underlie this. In nucleotides, the CDR3 is TGTGCCAGCAACTACCGAGAGGGCCCTACAGATATGCAGTATTTT. It specifies CASNYREGPTDMQYF. This chain links TRBV11-3 with TRBJ2-3, with a tentative D call TRBD2 (5 bases). CDR3 length: 15 amino acids. Per the germline V gene, CDR1 is SGHNT and CDR2 is YENEEA.

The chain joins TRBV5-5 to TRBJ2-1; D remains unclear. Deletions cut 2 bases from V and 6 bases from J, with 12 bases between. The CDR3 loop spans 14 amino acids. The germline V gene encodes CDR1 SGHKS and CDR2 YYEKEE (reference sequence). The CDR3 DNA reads TGTGCCAGCAGCTTAACATGGGGTCGCAATGAGCAGTTCTTC. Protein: CASSLTWGRNEQFF.

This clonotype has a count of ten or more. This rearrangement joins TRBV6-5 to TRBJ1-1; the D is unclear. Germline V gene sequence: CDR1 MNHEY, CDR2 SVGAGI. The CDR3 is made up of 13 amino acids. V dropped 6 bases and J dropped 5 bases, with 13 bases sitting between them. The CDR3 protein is CASRPRETTEAFF. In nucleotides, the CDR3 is TGTGCCAGCAGGCCTCGGGAGACAACTGAAGCTTTCTTT.

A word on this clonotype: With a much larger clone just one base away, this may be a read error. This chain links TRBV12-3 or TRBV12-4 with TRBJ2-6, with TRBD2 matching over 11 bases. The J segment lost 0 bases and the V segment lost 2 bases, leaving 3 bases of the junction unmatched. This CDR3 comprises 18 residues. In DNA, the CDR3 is TGTGCCAGCAGTTTACTCCTAGCGGGAGGCTCTGGGGCCAACGTCCTGACTTTC. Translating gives CASSLLLAGGSGANVLTF.

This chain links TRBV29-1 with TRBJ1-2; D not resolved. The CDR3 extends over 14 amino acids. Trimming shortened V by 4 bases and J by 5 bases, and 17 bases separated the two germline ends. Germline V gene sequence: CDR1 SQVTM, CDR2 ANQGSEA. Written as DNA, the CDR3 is TGCAGCGTTGTCCCCCTGATGGACGATTATGGCTACACCTTC. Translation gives CSVVPLMDDYGYTF.

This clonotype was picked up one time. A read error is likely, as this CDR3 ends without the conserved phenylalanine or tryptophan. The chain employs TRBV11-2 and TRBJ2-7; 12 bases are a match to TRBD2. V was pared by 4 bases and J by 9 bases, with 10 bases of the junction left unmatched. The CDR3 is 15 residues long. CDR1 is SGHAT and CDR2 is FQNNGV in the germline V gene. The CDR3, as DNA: TGTGCCAGCAGCTCGACTAGCGGGAGCAGTACGAGGCAGTACTGC. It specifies CASSSTSGSSTRQYC.

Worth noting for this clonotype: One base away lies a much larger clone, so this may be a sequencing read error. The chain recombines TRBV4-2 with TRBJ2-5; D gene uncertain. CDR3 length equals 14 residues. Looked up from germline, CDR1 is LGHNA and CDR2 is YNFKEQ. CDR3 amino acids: CARSQTSAQETQYF. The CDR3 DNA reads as TGTGCCCGCAGCCAAACCAGTGCCCAAGAGACCCAGTACTTC.

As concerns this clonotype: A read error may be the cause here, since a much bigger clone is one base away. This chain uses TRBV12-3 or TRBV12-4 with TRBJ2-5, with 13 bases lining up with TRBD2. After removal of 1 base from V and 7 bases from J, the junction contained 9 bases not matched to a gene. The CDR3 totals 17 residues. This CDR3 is CASSLGGLAGEGGTQYF. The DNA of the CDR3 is TGTGCCAGCAGTTTAGGAGGACTAGCGGGAGAGGGAGGGACCCAGTACTTC.

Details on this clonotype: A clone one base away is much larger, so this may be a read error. CDR3 in amino acids: CASSYDPSPLDYTF. The CDR3 nucleotides are TGTGCCAGCAGTTACGACCCCAGCCCCCTTGACTACACCTTC. The chain carries TRBV6-5 and TRBJ1-2, with no clear D. The V gene lost 2 bases and the J gene lost 10 bases, with 17 bases spanning the gap. Germline CDR1 MNHEY, CDR2 SVGAGI. This CDR3 spans 14 amino acids.